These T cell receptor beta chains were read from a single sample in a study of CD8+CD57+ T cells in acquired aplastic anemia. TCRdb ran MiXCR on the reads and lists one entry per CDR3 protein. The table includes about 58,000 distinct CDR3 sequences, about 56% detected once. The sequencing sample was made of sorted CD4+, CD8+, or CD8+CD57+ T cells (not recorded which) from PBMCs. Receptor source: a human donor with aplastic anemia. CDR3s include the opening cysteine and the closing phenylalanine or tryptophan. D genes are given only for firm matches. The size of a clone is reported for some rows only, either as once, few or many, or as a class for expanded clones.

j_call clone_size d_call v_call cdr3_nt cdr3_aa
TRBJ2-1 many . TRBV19 TGTGCCAGTAGTATCGGGCCTAAGCAGTTCTTC CASSIGPKQFF
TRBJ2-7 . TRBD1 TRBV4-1 TGCGCCAGCAGCCAAGTAAATATGGGACAGGGTGCCTACGAGCAGTACTTC CASSQVNMGQGAYEQYF
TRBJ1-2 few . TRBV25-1 TGTGCCAGCAGTGAAGGCAACTATGGCTACACCTTC CASSEGNYGYTF
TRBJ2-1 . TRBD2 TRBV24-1 TGTGCCACCAGAGATCGGACTAGCGGGGGTGACGGACGGGATGAGCAGTTCTTC CATRDRTSGGDGRDEQFF
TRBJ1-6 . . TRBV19 TGTGCCAGCATTGGGGCAGCCTATAATTCACCCCTCCACTTT CASIGAAYNSPLHF
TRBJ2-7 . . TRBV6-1 TGTGCCAGCAGGAAACCGGGACTGAGCCCCTACGAGCAGTACTTC CASRKPGLSPYEQYF
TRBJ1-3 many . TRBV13 TGTGCCAGCAGCTTAGGCTACGGAAACTCTGGAAACACCATATATTTT CASSLGYGNSGNTIYF
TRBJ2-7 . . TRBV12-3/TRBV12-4 TGTGCCAGCAGTAGACAGGCCGCCTACGAGCAGTACTTC CASSRQAAYEQYF
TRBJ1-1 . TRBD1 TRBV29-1 TGCAGCGTGAGGACAGGGGATTGGACTGAAGCTTTCTTT CSVRTGDWTEAFF
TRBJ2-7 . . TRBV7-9 TGTGCCAGCAGCTTATTCACCGCCTACGAGCAGTACTTC CASSLFTAYEQYF
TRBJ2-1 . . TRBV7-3 TGTGCCAGCAGCCAAACCCACTACAATGAGCAGTTCTTC CASSQTHYNEQFF
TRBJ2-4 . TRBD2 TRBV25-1 TGTGCCAGCAGTGGGCGACTAGCGGGAGAGGAAAACATTCAGTACTTC CASSGRLAGEENIQYF
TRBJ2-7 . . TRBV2 TGTGCCAGCAGTCCCAGGGGCCACGAGCAGTACTTC CASSPRGHEQYF
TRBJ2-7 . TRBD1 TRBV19 TGTGCCAGTATGGGACAGGGAACGTACGAGCAGTACTTC CASMGQGTYEQYF
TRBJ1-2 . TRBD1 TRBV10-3 TGTGCCAGCAGTTACGACAGGGAGGACTATGGCTACACCTTC CASSYDREDYGYTF
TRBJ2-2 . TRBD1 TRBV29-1 TGCAGCGTTGGGGCAGGGGGTCTAGCCGGGGAGCTGTTTTTT CSVGAGGLAGELFF
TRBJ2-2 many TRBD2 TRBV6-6 TGTGCCAGCAGTTACTCGGCTAGCGGGAACACCGGGGAGCTGTTTTTT CASSYSASGNTGELFF
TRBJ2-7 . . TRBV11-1 TGTGCCAGCAGCTTGTGGAGCGAGCAGTACTTC CASSLWSEQYF
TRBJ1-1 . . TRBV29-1 TGCAGCGTTGGACATTCGAACACTGAAGCTTTCTTT CSVGHSNTEAFF
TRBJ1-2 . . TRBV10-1 TGCGCCAGCAGTGGACCGCAGGGGAATGGCTACACCTTC CASSGPQGNGYTF
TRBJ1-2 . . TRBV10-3 TGTGCCACCGTAAGCAATCAGTTGGGGACTAACTATGGCTACACCTTC CATVSNQLGTNYGYTF
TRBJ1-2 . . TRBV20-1 TGCAGTGCTAGAGATGGCACACCCAGCTATGGCTACACCTTC CSARDGTPSYGYTF